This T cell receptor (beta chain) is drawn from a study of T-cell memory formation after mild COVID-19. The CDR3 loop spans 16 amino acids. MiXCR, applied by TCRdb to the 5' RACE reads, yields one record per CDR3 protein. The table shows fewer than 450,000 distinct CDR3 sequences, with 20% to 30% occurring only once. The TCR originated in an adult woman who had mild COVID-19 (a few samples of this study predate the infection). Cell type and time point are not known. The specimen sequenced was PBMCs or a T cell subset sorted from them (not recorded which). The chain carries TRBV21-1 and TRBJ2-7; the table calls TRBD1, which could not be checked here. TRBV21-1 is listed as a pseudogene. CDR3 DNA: TGTGCCAGCAGCAAGGCCCTCCCAGGGGATGCTTACGAGCAGTACTTC. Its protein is CASSKALPGDAYEQYF.